Each of the 23 T cell receptor beta chains below was sequenced from the same sample in a study of T cells in Graves' hyperthyroidism and ophthalmopathy. TCR beta CDR3 sequences were amplified from RNA transcripts. TCR CDR3 regions were first amplified by RT-PCR with HTBI primers. TCRdb reprocessed the multiplex PCR reads with MiXCR, giving one entry per CDR3 protein. This table has under 450,000 distinct CDR3 sequences, 15% to 18% appearing once. Sequenced input: blood. These receptors originate from a woman aged 18-30 years with Graves' hyperthyroidism.

This clonotype was counted only a few times. The chain links TRBV29-1 to TRBJ2-2; D possibly matches TRBD1 or TRBD2 (5 bases each). This CDR3 contains 14 residues. Looked up from germline, CDR1 is SQVTM and CDR2 is ANQGSEA. V lost 4 bases and J 4 bases, leaving 13 bases between the germline ends. This chain's CDR3 is CSVVWGFTTGELFF. In nucleotides, the CDR3 is TGCAGCGTTGTATGGGGGTTTACCACCGGGGAGCTGTTTTTT.

In this sample, this clonotype turned up a few times. The V and J genes are TRBV7-9 and TRBJ2-6; 7 positions agree with TRBD1. From germline, CDR1 is SEHNR and CDR2 FQNEAQ (reference sequence). This CDR3 contains 16 residues. The V segment lost 4 bases and the J segment 2 bases; nucleotides outside the gene matches: 5. The CDR3 DNA follows: TGTGCCAGCAGCTCACCCGACAGGGCTGGGGCCAACGTCCTGACTTTC. Protein product: CASSSPDRAGANVLTF.

This chain links TRBV12-3 or TRBV12-4 with TRBJ2-4, with D possibly being TRBD2 (7 bases). The CDR3 length is 15 residues. V lost 4 bases to trimming and J lost 0 bases, with 10 bases between them. The CDR3 region has the DNA TGTGCCAGCAGTTGGGGGGGGCCAGCCAAAAACATTCAGTACTTC. It specifies CASSWGGPAKNIQYF.

This clonotype has ten or more counts. This CDR3 is CASRGAAISYEQYF. CDR3 nucleotide sequence: TGTGCCAGCCGTGGGGCGGCGATCTCCTACGAGCAGTACTTC. The V and J genes are TRBV2 and TRBJ2-7; TRBD1 is a possible D gene (5 bases). V lost 8 bases, J lost 0 bases, and 14 bases lay in between. Germline lookup yields CDR1 SNHLY and CDR2 FYNNEI. The CDR3 loop spans 14 amino acids.

This clonotype was counted many times. This chain connects TRBV7-9 to TRBJ1-6; the match to TRBD1 covers 7 bases. The trim removed 0 bases at V and 9 bases at J, leaving 8 bases unmatched. Per germline, CDR1 SEHNR and CDR2 FQNEAQ (reference sequence). The CDR3 runs 16 residues. The DNA of the CDR3 is TGTGCCAGCAGCTTAGCGCCAGGGGGGAAGACTTCACCCCTCCACTTT. It specifies CASSLAPGGKTSPLHF.

This clonotype was detected many times. The chain has TRBV6-2 or TRBV6-3 and TRBJ1-5; D gene unclear. Deletions cut 2 bases from V and 5 bases from J, with 7 bases between. In germline, CDR1 is MNHEY, CDR2 SVGEGT. CDR3 length equals 13 residues. For the CDR3, the DNA is TGTGCCAGCAGTTACGCCCAATATCAGCCCCAGCATTTT. Residues: CASSYAQYQPQHF.

V gene TRBV5-1 combines with J gene TRBJ2-6; D gene uncertain. This CDR3 is built from 15 residues. Trimming left V 5 bases short and J 3 bases short, with 12 bases between. Germline loops: CDR1 SGHRS, CDR2 YFSETQ. This CDR3 is CASREGQLGANVLTF. CDR3 in DNA: TGCGCCAGCAGAGAAGGGCAGCTTGGGGCCAACGTCCTGACTTTC.

This clonotype was recorded at least ten times. This chain joins TRBV6-1 and TRBJ2-3, with a tentative D call TRBD1 (5 bases). Germline V gives CDR1 MNHNS, CDR2 SASEGT. V was clipped by 5 bases and J by 9 bases, with 12 bases between them. The CDR3 runs to 12 residues. CDR3 coding DNA: TGTGCCAGCAGTCCAGACAGCCTAACGCAGTATTTT. Translating it yields CASSPDSLTQYF.

This clonotype was seen at least ten times. The chain employs TRBV11-2 and TRBJ2-5, with D tentatively TRBD1 or TRBD2 (5 bases each). V was pared by 6 bases and J by 5 bases, with 13 bases between. This CDR3 contains 13 residues. The germline CDR1 and CDR2 sequences are SGHAT and FQNNGV. The CDR3 is CASRLLGVETQYF. CDR3 DNA: TGTGCCAGCAGACTACTAGGGGTGGAGACCCAGTACTTC.

This clonotype came up a few times. The rearrangement links TRBV27 to TRBJ2-7; 8 nucleotides agree with TRBD1. The CDR3 covers 16 residues. Germline lookup yields CDR1 MNHEY and CDR2 SMNVEV (reference sequence). Germline trimming cut 5 bases from V and 2 bases from J; bases unmatched to any gene: 11. The CDR3 nucleotides are TGTGCCAGCAGTCCCGCCCCCGGGACAGGTACCTACGAGCAGTACTTC. This translates into CASSPAPGTGTYEQYF.

This clonotype was found many times. The chain recombines TRBV7-8 with TRBJ2-4, with TRBD1 matching over 7 bases. This CDR3 comprises 15 residues. J lost 8 bases, V lost 3 bases, and 10 bases had no gene match. Germline CDR1 and CDR2: SGHVS and FQNEAQ. The CDR3 spells CASSFSLGTVDIQYF. DNA of the CDR3: TGTGCCAGCAGCTTTAGCCTGGGGACAGTTGACATTCAGTACTTC.

The V and J genes are TRBV10-3 and TRBJ2-7; TRBD1 aligns across 7 bases. The germline CDR1 and CDR2 sequences are ENHRY and SYGVKD. V shed 4 bases and J 3 bases; nucleotides not matched to a gene: 0. CDR3 length: 12 residues. CDR3 in amino acids: CAISGQGYEQYF. The CDR3 DNA reads TGTGCCATCAGTGGACAGGGCTACGAGCAGTACTTC.

This clonotype was found a few times. The CDR3 region has the DNA TGCAGTGCCGGGACAGGCAACTATGGCTACACCTTC. Translating it yields CSAGTGNYGYTF. This sequence joins TRBV20-1 and TRBJ1-2; TRBD1 matches at 8 bases. Germline V lookup: CDR1 DFQATT, CDR2 SNEGSKA (reference sequence). CDR3 length: 12 amino acids. J lost 2 bases, V lost 6 bases, and 2 bases had no gene match.

This clonotype was seen at least ten times. J is TRBJ1-1 and V is TRBV11-2; D remains ambiguous. Germline assignment: CDR1 SGHAT and CDR2 FQNNGV. The V gene lost 8 bases and the J gene lost 0 bases, with 13 bases spanning the gap. The CDR3 length is 14 residues. CDR3 in DNA: TGTGCCAGCTCGACCCCCCGCCTGAACACTGAAGCTTTCTTT. Protein sequence: CASSTPRLNTEAFF.

The chain couples TRBV24-1 to TRBJ2-5, with D possibly matching TRBD2 (7 bases). The ends were cut back, 8 bases at V and 5 bases at J, with 14 bases in the middle. Germline CDR1 and CDR2: KGHDR and SFDVKD. The CDR3 spans 13 residues. The CDR3 DNA sequence: TGTGCCACCACGGGGGGCGGTGAGGAGACCCAGTACTTC. This translates into CATTGGGEETQYF.

This clonotype was observed many times. The chain is built from TRBV20-1 and TRBJ2-1; D unclear. The germline V and J ends were trimmed by 6 bases and 8 bases, with 20 bases remaining between them. The CDR3 contains 14 residues. CDR1 and CDR2 (germline): DFQATT, SNEGSKA (reference sequence). In DNA form, the CDR3 reads TGCAGTGCACCGCCGCTGACCGAAAGGGATGAGCAGTTCTTC. Amino acid sequence: CSAPPLTERDEQFF.

In its sample, this clonotype was seen a few times. This sequence joins TRBV6-6 and TRBJ2-7; 7 positions match TRBD2. This CDR3 spans 15 amino acids. Trimming cost V 2 bases and J 1 base; bases outside gene matches: 5. In germline, CDR1 is MNHNY, CDR2 SVGAGI (reference sequence). CDR3 in amino acids: CASSYAEGLSYEQYF. CDR3 sequence (DNA): TGTGCCAGCAGTTACGCCGAGGGACTATCCTACGAGCAGTACTTC.

The sample holds many counts of this clonotype. This chain joins TRBV28 and TRBJ1-5; D unclear. Trimming removed 2 bases at V and 7 bases at J, with 12 bases between. Germline V CDR1 and CDR2: MDHEN, SYDVKM. The CDR3 contains 14 residues. CDR3 sequence reads: CASSLNWGNQPQHF. The CDR3 nucleotides read TGTGCCAGCAGTTTAAATTGGGGAAACCAGCCCCAGCATTTT.

The sample holds many counts of this clonotype. The chain is built from TRBV27 and TRBJ2-7; D is possibly TRBD2 (5 bases). CDR1 MNHEY and CDR2 SMNVEV come from the germline V gene (reference sequence). The CDR3 runs 16 residues. V gave up 4 bases and J gave up 0 bases, with 16 bases separating them. CDR3 protein: CASSSRTSASSYEQYF. CDR3 in DNA: TGTGCCAGCAGTTCCCGGACTTCCGCGAGCTCCTACGAGCAGTACTTC.

This clonotype appeared many times. The chain has TRBV12-3 or TRBV12-4 and TRBJ2-2; TRBD2 agrees at 11 bases. The CDR3 is made up of 16 amino acids. J was trimmed by 7 bases and V by 4 bases; bases with no gene match: 8. CDR3 bases: TGTGCCAGCAGTTATATAGCGGGAGGGGGTAACGGGGAGCTGTTTTTT. As protein: CASSYIAGGGNGELFF.

This clonotype came up many times. V and J are TRBV6-1 and TRBJ1-1; D not certain. CDR1 MNHNS and CDR2 SASEGT come from the germline V gene. The CDR3 is 14 amino acids. The ends were cut back, 4 bases at V and 3 bases at J, with 12 bases in the middle. CDR3 bases: TGTGCCAGCAGTGTCACCGGACCCGACACTGAAGCTTTCTTT. It yields the protein CASSVTGPDTEAFF.

Ten or more counts support this clonotype. This chain uses TRBV20-1 with TRBJ1-1; D is unresolved. V lost 6 bases and J lost 0, with 14 bases in between. CDR1 is DFQATT and CDR2 is SNEGSKA in the germline V gene (reference sequence). CDR3 length equals 14 residues. The DNA of the CDR3 is TGCAGTGCCCCCGGGAGGCTCATGAACACTGAAGCTTTCTTT. This sequence encodes CSAPGRLMNTEAFF.

This clonotype has only a few counts. The genes are TRBV29-1 and TRBJ2-7; 7 bases are a match to TRBD2. CDR3 length: 14 residues. Germline values: CDR1 SQVTM, CDR2 ANQGSEA. V lost 3 bases to trimming and J lost 3 bases; unmatched junction nucleotides: 8. The CDR3 nucleotides are TGCAGCGTTGAGGGGATAGCGGGCCACTACGAGCAGTACTTC. This translates into CSVEGIAGHYEQYF.